The TCR beta chain described here comes from a study of beta chain features in type 1 diabetes. Study-wide background: There were 107,917,701 sorted cells examined across all samples. Overall study results and limits: Within the patient group, naive, central memory and Treg TCRB repertoires appeared more similar to each other than within healthy donors. A PCR bias possibly favoring shorter templates would apply equally to patients and controls.

Germline V gene lookup returns CDR1 SGHAT and CDR2 FQNNGV. The V end lost 3 bases, the J end lost 5 bases, and 8 bases lay between the germline ends. CDR3 length: 13 residues. Expressed TCRB transcripts were sequenced because the entire RNA isolate underwent reverse transcription. Assay: immunoSEQ multiplex PCR; the TCRdb copy retains only in-frame clones and omits some. The sample lists roughly 130,000 clones, about 8.7% occurring once. This clone came up a few times. Its target is not known. Averaging around 110 mL, one heparinised blood draw came from each individual donor. V usage is TRBV11-2 and J usage is TRBJ1-5; no reliable D call. The sequence was obtained from a young man in good health. Material for sequencing was central memory CD4+ T cells from blood. CDR3 residues: CASSFNEDQPQHF. The CDR3 DNA is TGTGCCAGCAGCTTTAATGAGGATCAGCCCCAGCATTTT.